These 19 T cell receptor beta chains were all obtained from the same sample, sequenced in a study of CD8+ T cells in alopecia areata. After isolation, RNA underwent reverse transcription to generate cDNA as the sequencing template. Sequencing was performed with immunoSEQ multiplex PCR; in TCRdb, only in-frame clones are kept and a portion is missing. The sample lists more than 150,000 clones, about 53% occurring once. Material: CD8+ T cells sorted from blood, obtained at week 0. These receptors all come from a human donor with alopecia areata.

The rearrangement links TRBV27 to TRBJ1-5, with D uncertain. Trimming left V 4 bases short and J 7 bases short, with 8 bases between. This CDR3 has 12 residues. Germline CDR1 MNHEY, CDR2 SMNVEV (reference sequence). The CDR3 sequence: CASSSGGQPQHF. The CDR3 DNA reads as TGTGCCAGCAGTTCCGGTGGGCAGCCCCAGCATTTT.

CDR3 loop: CAWSWGATGRNEKLFF. The CDR3 DNA follows: TGTGCCTGGAGTTGGGGGGCGACAGGGAGAAATGAAAAACTGTTTTTT. The chain combines TRBV30 with TRBJ1-4, with 7 nucleotides matching TRBD1. Losses at the gene ends were 2 bases for V and 5 bases for J; bases not matched to a gene: 11. Germline V gene data show CDR1 as GTSNPN and CDR2 as SVGIG (reference sequence). The length of the CDR3 is 16 residues.

This clone came up once. The CDR3 DNA sequence: TGCAGCGCTGGACAGGGGGATGAAGCTTTCTTT. Encoded protein: CSAGQGDEAFF. The chain has TRBV29-1 and TRBJ1-1; 10 positions match TRBD1. The CDR3 loop spans 11 amino acids. Germline-derived CDR1 and CDR2 are SQVTM and ANQGSEA. V gave up 7 bases and J gave up 7 bases; unmatched junction bases: 3.

The rearrangement joins TRBV25-1 to TRBJ1-2; 12 nucleotides agree with TRBD1. This CDR3 spans 16 amino acids. Trimming cost V 5 bases and J 2 bases; bases outside gene matches: 6. The germline CDR1 and CDR2 sequences are MGHDK and SYGVNS. For the CDR3, the DNA is TGTGCCAGCAGTCCGGGACAGGGGGCGGCGAACTATGGCTACACCTTC. This translates into CASSPGQGAANYGYTF.

This clone was detected a few times. The V gene is TRBV13, the J gene TRBJ2-1, with 11 bases matching TRBD1. The CDR3 has 16 amino acids. V shed 1 base and J 6 bases; nucleotides not matched to a gene: 5. Germline loops: CDR1 PRHDT, CDR2 FYEKMQ (reference sequence). Here the CDR3 DNA reads TGTGCCAGCAGCTTAGCCCCCGGGACAGGGGGCAATGAGCAGTTCTTC. Translation gives CASSLAPGTGGNEQFF.

CDR3 amino acids: CASRAGGPHNEQFF. CDR3 coding DNA: TGTGCCAGCAGAGCGGGGGGGCCGCATAATGAGCAGTTCTTC. The chain couples TRBV6-4 to TRBJ2-1, with 10 bases identical to TRBD2. The CDR3 contains 14 residues. The V and J ends lost 6 bases and 7 bases, in that order; junction bases with no gene match: 6. The germline V gene has CDR1 MRHNA and CDR2 SNTAGT.

The V gene is TRBV19, the J gene TRBJ2-1; 8 nucleotides agree with TRBD2. V lost 8 bases, J lost 3 bases, and 21 bases stayed unmatched. Germline V gives CDR1 LNHDA, CDR2 SQIVND (reference sequence). The CDR3 runs to 19 residues. This CDR3 reads CASGPHGGLGDLLYNEQFF. In DNA form, the CDR3 reads TGTGCCAGTGGACCCCATGGGGGACTAGGGGACCTCCTCTACAATGAGCAGTTCTTC.

The CDR3 loop reads CASIAGQETQYF. CDR3 bases: TGTGCCAGCATAGCGGGGCAAGAGACCCAGTACTTC. The chain recombines TRBV2 with TRBJ2-5; 8 nucleotides agree with TRBD2. V was clipped by 7 bases and J by 2 bases; unmatched bases: 0. CDR1 SNHLY and CDR2 FYNNEI come from the germline V gene. The length of the CDR3 is 12 residues. Using reference TRBV2 and TRBJ2-5 for the parts outside the CDR3, the full variable domain is EPEVTQTPSHQVTQMGQEVILRCVPISNHLYFYWYRQILGQKVEFLVSFYNNEISEKSEIFDDQFSVERPDGSNFTLKIRSTKLEDSAMYFCASIAGQETQYFGPGTRLLVL.

This chain joins TRBV7-9 and TRBJ2-5; perhaps TRBD1 as D (6 bases). V lost 9 bases to trimming and J lost 2 bases, with 13 bases between them. CDR3 length equals 13 residues. Looked up from germline, CDR1 is SEHNR and CDR2 is FQNEAQ (reference sequence). The CDR3 DNA reads TGTGCCAGTACAGGGTTGGTGCAAGAGACCCAGTACTTC. This encodes CASTGLVQETQYF.

In this sample, this clone turned up a few times. The V and J genes are TRBV11-2 and TRBJ2-3; 8 bases are a match to TRBD1. The CDR3 has 16 residues. Trimming took 0 bases from V and 3 from J; bases not matched to a gene: 5. Per germline, CDR1 SGHAT and CDR2 FQNNGV. CDR3 sequence reads: CASSLDSDRATDTQYF. DNA of the CDR3: TGTGCCAGCAGCTTAGATTCGGACAGGGCGACAGATACGCAGTATTTT.

The chain links TRBV2 to TRBJ2-1; a weak D match, TRBD2 (5 bases). Trimming removed 5 bases at V and 13 bases at J, with 9 bases between. The CDR3 loop spans 10 amino acids. Germline lookup yields CDR1 SNHLY and CDR2 FYNNEI. DNA for the CDR3: TGTGCCAGCAGTCGGGATCTACAGTTCTTC. This codes for CASSRDLQFF.

This clone turned up a few times. J is TRBJ1-1 and V is TRBV6-6; D is unclear. CDR1 is MNHNY and CDR2 is SVGAGI in the germline V gene (reference sequence). This CDR3 has 15 amino acids. The germline V and J ends were trimmed by 0 bases and 2 bases, with 10 bases remaining between them. The CDR3 loop is CASSYSSGSNTEAFF. The CDR3 region has the DNA TGTGCCAGCAGTTACTCGTCAGGATCAAACACTGAAGCTTTCTTT.

The CDR3, as DNA: TGTGCCACCGGGGGGGATGGCTACACCTTC. Amino acid sequence: CATGGDGYTF. V gene TRBV25-1 combines with J gene TRBJ1-2, with a weak D call TRBD1 (5 bases). Trimming cost V 10 bases and J 6 bases, with 9 bases left between them. The CDR3 runs 10 residues. In germline, CDR1 is MGHDK, CDR2 SYGVNS.

The V call is TRBV10-2, the J call TRBJ1-5; D is perhaps TRBD1 (5 bases). The CDR3 spans 13 residues. Germline V CDR1 and CDR2: WSHSY, SAAADI. The germline V and J ends were trimmed by 8 bases and 2 bases, with 10 bases remaining between them. For the CDR3, the DNA is TGCGCCAGCTTGGGGGGTGGCAATCAGCCCCAGCATTTT. Amino acid sequence: CASLGGGNQPQHF.

The chain employs TRBV27 and TRBJ2-7; perhaps TRBD2 as D (5 bases). V dropped 6 bases and J dropped 2 bases, with 11 bases sitting between them. Germline V CDR1 and CDR2: MNHEY, SMNVEV (reference sequence). This CDR3 region has 13 residues. CDR3 sequence reads: CASSPSGTYEQYF. The CDR3 bases are TGTGCCAGCAGCCCCAGCGGTACCTACGAGCAGTACTTC.

This sequence joins TRBV25-1 and TRBJ2-7, with unresolved D. Per the germline V gene, CDR1 is MGHDK and CDR2 is SYGVNS. The CDR3 totals 11 residues. The V gene lost 6 bases and the J gene lost 7 bases, with 10 bases spanning the gap. Here the CDR3 DNA reads TGTGCCAGCAGCGGATTTGGGGAGCAGTACTTC. It codes for CASSGFGEQYF.

V and J are TRBV29-1 and TRBJ2-2, with D perhaps matching TRBD2 (6 bases). The CDR3 runs to 12 residues. Trimming left V 5 bases short and J 5 bases short, with 9 bases between. The germline V gene has CDR1 SQVTM and CDR2 ANQGSEA. The CDR3 sequence: CSVRRETGELFF. As DNA, the CDR3 is TGCAGCGTTAGGAGGGAGACCGGGGAGCTGTTTTTT.

This clone was counted only a few times. The rearrangement joins TRBV19 to TRBJ2-1, with no clear D. The CDR3 sequence is 15 residues long. Per the germline V gene, CDR1 is LNHDA and CDR2 is SQIVND (reference sequence). The germline V and J ends were trimmed by 5 bases and 3 bases, with 14 bases remaining between them. In DNA, the CDR3 is TGTGCCAGTAGTTTGTCCCAGGATTTCTACAATGAGCAGTTCTTC. Protein sequence: CASSLSQDFYNEQFF.

There are a few counts of this clone. This chain uses TRBV7-9 with TRBJ1-2, with D uncertain. This CDR3 contains 12 residues. The ends were cut back, 6 bases at V and 8 bases at J, with 13 bases in the middle. Germline CDR1 is SEHNR and CDR2 is FQNEAQ (reference sequence). The CDR3 DNA follows: TGTGCCAGCAGTTTGGGCGTTGCGGGCTACACCTTC. Its protein product is CASSLGVAGYTF.